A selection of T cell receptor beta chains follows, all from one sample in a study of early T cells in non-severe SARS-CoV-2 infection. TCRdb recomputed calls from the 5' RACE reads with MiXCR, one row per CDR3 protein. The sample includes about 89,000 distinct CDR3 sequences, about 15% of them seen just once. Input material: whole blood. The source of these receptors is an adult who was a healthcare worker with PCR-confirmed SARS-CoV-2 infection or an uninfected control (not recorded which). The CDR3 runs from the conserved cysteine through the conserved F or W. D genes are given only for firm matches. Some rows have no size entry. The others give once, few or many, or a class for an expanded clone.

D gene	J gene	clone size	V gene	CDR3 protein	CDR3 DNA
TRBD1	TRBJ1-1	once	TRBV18	CASSPRTGNTEAFF	TGTGCCAGCTCACCCCGGACAGGGAACACTGAAGCTTTCTTT
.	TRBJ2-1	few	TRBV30	CAWSVRSGYNEQFF	TGTGCCTGGAGTGTACGGTCGGGATACAATGAGCAGTTCTTC
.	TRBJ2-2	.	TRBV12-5	CASGPGLGNTGELFF	TGTGCTAGTGGCCCGGGACTGGGGAACACCGGGGAGCTGTTTTTT
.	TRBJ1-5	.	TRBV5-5	CASSSGPLEQPQHF	TGTGCCAGCAGCTCCGGGCCCCTAGAACAGCCCCAGCATTTT
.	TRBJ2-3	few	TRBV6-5	CASTSRQGTDTQYF	TGTGCCAGCACGAGCCGACAGGGCACAGATACGCAGTATTTT
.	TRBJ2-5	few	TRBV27	CASSFREETQYF	TGTGCCAGCAGTTTCAGGGAAGAGACCCAGTACTTC
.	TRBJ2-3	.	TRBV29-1	CSVTPHKGSRDTQYF	TGCAGCGTGACCCCTCACAAGGGAAGTCGGGATACGCAGTATTTT
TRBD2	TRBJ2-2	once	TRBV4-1	CASSQVGLAGGYVNTGELFF	TGCGCCAGCAGCCAAGTAGGGCTAGCGGGGGGCTATGTGAACACCGGGGAGCTGTTTTTT
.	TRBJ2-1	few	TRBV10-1	CASSEGLDNEQFF	TGCGCCAGCAGTGAGGGACTCGACAATGAGCAGTTCTTC
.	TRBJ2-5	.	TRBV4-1	CASSHFGRRPEETQYF	TGCGCCAGCAGCCATTTTGGAAGGCGGCCCGAAGAGACCCAGTACTTC
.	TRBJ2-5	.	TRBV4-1	CASSQDPTDDWTQYF	TGCGCCAGCAGCCAAGATCCAACGGACGATTGGACCCAGTACTTC
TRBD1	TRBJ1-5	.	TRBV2	CASGGRTGVRNQPQHF	TGTGCCAGCGGGGGGAGAACAGGGGTACGGAATCAGCCCCAGCATTTT
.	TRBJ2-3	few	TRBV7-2	CASSFGPASANTQYF	TGTGCCAGCAGCTTCGGGCCCGCCTCTGCGAATACGCAGTATTTT
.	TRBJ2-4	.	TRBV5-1	CASSPLNMGIHYF	TGCGCCAGCAGTCCGCTTAACATGGGCATTCACTACTTC
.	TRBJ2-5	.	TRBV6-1	CASSEGSRRVETQYF	TGTGCCAGCAGTGAAGGGTCCCGGCGGGTGGAGACCCAGTACTTC
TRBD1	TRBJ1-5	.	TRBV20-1	CSAAEPGTGNQPQHF	TGCAGTGCCGCCGAACCCGGGACAGGGAATCAGCCCCAGCATTTT
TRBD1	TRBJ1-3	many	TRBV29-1	CSVERRGSSGNTIYF	TGCAGCGTTGAACGCAGGGGGAGCTCTGGAAACACCATATATTTT
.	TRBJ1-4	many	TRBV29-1	CSVDMGDKKLFF	TGCAGCGTTGATATGGGGGATAAAAAACTGTTTTTT
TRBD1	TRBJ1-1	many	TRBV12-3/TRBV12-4	CASSLLLSLGTANTEAFF	TGTGCCAGCAGTTTACTTCTTTCGCTCGGGACAGCAAACACTGAAGCTTTCTTT
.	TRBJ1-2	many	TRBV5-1	CASSLEGSSAYGYTF	TGCGCCAGCAGCTTGGAAGGATCGTCCGCATATGGCTACACCTTC
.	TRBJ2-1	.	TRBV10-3	CAISAPGALSEQFF	TGTGCCATCAGTGCACCGGGGGCACTAAGTGAGCAGTTCTTC
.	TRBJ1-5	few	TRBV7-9	CASSLGAEDQPQHF	TGTGCCAGCAGCTTAGGAGCGGAGGATCAGCCCCAGCATTTT
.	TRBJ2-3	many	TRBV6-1	CASSVDRSVTDTQYF	TGTGCCAGCAGTGTCGACCGAAGCGTCACAGATACGCAGTATTTT
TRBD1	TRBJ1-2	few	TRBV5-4	CASRSGGQGAGGYTF	TGTGCCAGCAGGAGTGGAGGACAGGGGGCAGGAGGCTACACCTTC
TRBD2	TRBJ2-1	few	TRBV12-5	CASGLLAGAYYNEQFF	TGTGCTAGTGGTTTATTAGCGGGGGCGTACTACAATGAGCAGTTCTTC
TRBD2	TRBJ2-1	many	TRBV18	CASSPLASSGDNEQFF	TGTGCCAGCTCACCCCTAGCGTCTAGCGGGGATAATGAGCAGTTCTTC
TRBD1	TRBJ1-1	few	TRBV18	CASSGQGNEAFF	TGTGCCAGCTCCGGACAGGGAAATGAAGCTTTCTTT
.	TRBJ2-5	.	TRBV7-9	CASSLVKEETQYF	TGTGCCAGCAGCTTAGTAAAGGAAGAGACCCAGTACTTC
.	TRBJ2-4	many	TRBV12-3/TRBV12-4	CASSYAGAAQGAKNIQYF	TGTGCCAGCAGTTATGCCGGGGCGGCTCAGGGGGCCAAAAACATTCAGTACTTC
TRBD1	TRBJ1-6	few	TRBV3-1	CASSQNYRGGNSPLHF	TGTGCCAGCAGCCAAAACTACAGGGGAGGTAATTCACCCCTCCACTTT
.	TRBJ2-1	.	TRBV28	CASSFLSRHEQFF	TGTGCCAGCAGTTTCCTATCTAGGCATGAGCAGTTCTTC
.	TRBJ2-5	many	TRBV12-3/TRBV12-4	CASSLGLWETQYF	TGTGCCAGCAGTTTGGGGCTCTGGGAGACCCAGTACTTC
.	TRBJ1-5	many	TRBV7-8	CASSLGLSNQPQHF	TGTGCCAGCAGCTTAGGATTGTCGAATCAGCCCCAGCATTTT
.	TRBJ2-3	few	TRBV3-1	CASSQEISGRSTDTQYF	TGTGCCAGCAGCCAAGAAATCAGCGGTCGAAGCACAGATACGCAGTATTTT
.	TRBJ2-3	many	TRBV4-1	CASSATPGPQDTQYF	TGCGCCAGCAGCGCAACCCCGGGACCACAGGATACGCAGTATTTT
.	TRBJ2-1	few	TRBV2	CASSEVAVTYNEQFF	TGTGCCAGCAGTGAAGTAGCAGTTACCTACAATGAGCAGTTCTTC
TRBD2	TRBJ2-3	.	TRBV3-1	CASSQVPGRGGGRPTDTQYF	TGTGCCAGCAGCCAAGTTCCGGGGCGCGGGGGAGGACGACCCACAGATACGCAGTATTTT
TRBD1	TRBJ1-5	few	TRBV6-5	CASSNGQDQPQHF	TGTGCCAGCAGCAACGGACAGGATCAGCCCCAGCATTTT
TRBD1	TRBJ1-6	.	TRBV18	CASSPTGEGNSPLHF	TGTGCCAGCTCACCGACAGGGGAGGGTAATTCACCCCTCCACTTT
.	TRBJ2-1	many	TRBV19	CASSIDPGGGTCEQFF	TGTGCCAGTAGTATCGATCCAGGGGGTGGGACTTGTGAGCAGTTCTTC
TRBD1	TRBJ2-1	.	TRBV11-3	CASSLTLMGQGSNEQFF	TGTGCCAGCAGCCTAACTCTCATGGGACAGGGATCCAATGAGCAGTTCTTC
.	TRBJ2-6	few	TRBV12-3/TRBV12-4	CASSQSGRGLSGANVLTF	TGTGCCAGCAGCCAAAGCGGACGGGGGCTCTCTGGGGCCAACGTCCTGACTTTC
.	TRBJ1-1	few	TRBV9	CASSVQETEAFF	TGTGCCAGCAGCGTCCAAGAGACTGAAGCTTTCTTT
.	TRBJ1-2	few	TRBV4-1	CASSQEVNTNYGYTF	TGCGCCAGCAGCCAAGAAGTGAATACTAACTATGGCTACACCTTC
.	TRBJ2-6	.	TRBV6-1	CASSEDAGHSSGANVLTF	TGTGCCAGCAGTGAAGACGCAGGACACAGCTCTGGGGCCAACGTCCTGACTTTC
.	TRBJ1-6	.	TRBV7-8	CASSLRTGNNSPLHF	TGTGCCAGCAGCTTACGCACAGGGAATAATTCACCCCTCCACTTT
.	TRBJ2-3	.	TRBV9	CASSVLGDTQYF	TGTGCCAGCAGCGTATTGGGGGATACGCAGTATTTT
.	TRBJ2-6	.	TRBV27	CASTASRGNSGANVLTF	TGTGCCAGCACCGCATCTCGGGGCAACTCTGGGGCCAACGTCCTGACTTTC
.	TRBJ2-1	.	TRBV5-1	CASGSYRYPSDEQFF	TGCGCCAGCGGGTCCTACAGGTATCCGAGCGATGAGCAGTTCTTC
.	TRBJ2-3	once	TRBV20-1	CSARVPGRNTDTQYF	TGCAGTGCTAGAGTCCCGGGCCGGAACACAGATACGCAGTATTTT
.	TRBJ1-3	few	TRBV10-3	CAISERSGHSGNTIYF	TGTGCCATCAGTGAAAGGTCCGGCCATTCTGGAAACACCATATATTTT
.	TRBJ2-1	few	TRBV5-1	CASSGPPGASSSYEQFF	TGCGCCAGCAGCGGACCACCGGGAGCCTCCTCCTCCTATGAGCAGTTCTTC
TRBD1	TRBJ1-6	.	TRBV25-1	CASSDRGLSPLHF	TGTGCCAGCAGTGACAGGGGGCTTTCACCCCTCCACTTT
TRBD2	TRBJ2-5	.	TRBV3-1	CASSQEIAGGQETQYF	TGTGCCAGCAGCCAGGAAATAGCGGGGGGCCAAGAGACCCAGTACTTC
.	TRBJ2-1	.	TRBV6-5	CASSTPGPRVEQFF	TGTGCCAGCAGTACGCCGGGACCAAGAGTCGAGCAGTTCTTC
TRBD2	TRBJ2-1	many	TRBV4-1	CASSQGLSGGGHGEQFF	TGCGCCAGCAGCCAAGGCCTCTCTGGCGGGGGTCACGGTGAGCAGTTCTTC
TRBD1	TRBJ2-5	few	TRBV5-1	CASSRTGGVLQETQYF	TGCGCCAGCAGCCGGACAGGGGGCGTTCTCCAAGAGACCCAGTACTTC
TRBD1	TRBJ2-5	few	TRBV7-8	CASSLIGQGPETQYF	TGTGCCAGCAGCTTAATAGGACAGGGTCCAGAGACCCAGTACTTC